This TCR beta chain was retrieved from a study of control samples from healthy donors and cancer patients. The method was immunoSEQ multiplex PCR; TCRdb's version includes in-frame clones alone and lacks a portion of them. The table records around 180,000 clones, 94% of them present only once. Germline assignment: CDR1 LNHDA and CDR2 SQIVND (reference sequence). This CDR3 contains 13 residues. V lost 4 bases to trimming and J lost 4 bases; unmatched junction nucleotides: 4. The source material was blood. The genes are TRBV19 and TRBJ2-7, with 7 bases identical to TRBD1. The clonotype originates from a woman aged 18-29 years in good health. The CDR3 sequence is CASSRTRGYEQYF. The DNA of the CDR3 is TGTGCCAGTAGTAGGACCAGGGGGTACGAGCAGTACTTC.